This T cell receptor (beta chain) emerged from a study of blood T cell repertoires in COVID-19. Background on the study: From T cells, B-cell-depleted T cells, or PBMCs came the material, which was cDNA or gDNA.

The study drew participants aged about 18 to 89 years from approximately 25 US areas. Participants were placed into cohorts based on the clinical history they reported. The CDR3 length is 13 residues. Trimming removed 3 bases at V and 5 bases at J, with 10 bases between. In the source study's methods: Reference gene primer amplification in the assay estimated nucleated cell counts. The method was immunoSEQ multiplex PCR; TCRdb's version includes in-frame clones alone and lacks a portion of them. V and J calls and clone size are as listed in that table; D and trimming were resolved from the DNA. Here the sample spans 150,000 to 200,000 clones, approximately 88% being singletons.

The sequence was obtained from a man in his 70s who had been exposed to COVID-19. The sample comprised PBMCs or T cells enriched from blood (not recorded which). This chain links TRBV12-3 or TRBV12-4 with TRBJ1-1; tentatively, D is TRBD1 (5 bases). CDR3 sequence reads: CASSFRGRTEAFF. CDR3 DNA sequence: TGTGCCAGCAGTTTTAGGGGAAGGACTGAAGCTTTCTTT.